Listed below are T cell receptor beta chains from one sample, sequenced in a study of T cells expressing NK-cell markers. TCRdb reprocessed the 5' RACE reads, keeping one entry per CDR3 protein, no DNA. The sample includes 250,000 or so distinct CDR3 sequences. The specimen was blood T cells: a sorted CD56 or NKG2C T cell subset, CD4+ or CD8+ T cells, or bulk PBMC T cells (not recorded which). These TCRs come from a woman aged 18-70 years in good health. The CDR3 runs from the conserved cysteine through the conserved F or W.

len	j_gene	v_gene	CDR3aa
15	TRBJ2-7	TRBV27	CASRTFGAGAYEQYF
14	TRBJ2-1	TRBV20-1	CSERATGGFNEQFF
12	TRBJ2-1	TRBV7-9	CASSLEGGDEFF
15	TRBJ2-3	TRBV24-1	CATSDSSSSTDTQYF
15	TRBJ2-5	TRBV6-2/TRBV6-3	CASSFRRGRGETQYF
15	TRBJ2-7	TRBV10-3	CAISGGLANSYEQYF
17	TRBJ2-3	TRBV7-7	CASSLAPGTGGTDTQYF
15	TRBJ2-3	TRBV20-1	CSARVTSGSPDTQYF
15	TRBJ2-1	TRBV21-1	CASSKIGGSDNEQFF
14	TRBJ2-3	TRBV29-1	CSVPSGLDRDTQYF
14	TRBJ1-4	TRBV5-5	CASSLGQTNEKLFF
14	TRBJ1-1	TRBV6-5	CASSYGRGATEAFF
15	TRBJ1-5	TRBV10-3	CAISSGTGDYQPQHF
13	TRBJ1-3	TRBV6-1	CASGGRPGNTIYF
13	TRBJ2-7	TRBV6-1	CASSPRGRYEQYF
13	TRBJ2-5	TRBV12-3/TRBV12-4	CASRQGPRETQYF
14	TRBJ1-1	TRBV20-1	CSARVLQGKTEAFF
14	TRBJ1-2	TRBV29-1	CSVAPAGTSSGYTF
14	TRBJ2-7	TRBV7-2	CASSFRREGSEQYF
17	TRBJ2-1	TRBV7-2	CASSLAALAGLYNEQFF
14	TRBJ1-1	TRBV7-2	CASSELTGDTEAFF
13	TRBJ2-5	TRBV7-2	CASSQPNQETQYF
16	TRBJ2-3	TRBV7-2	CASRGSGVGSTDTQYF
15	TRBJ1-2	TRBV29-1	CSALESRPRNYGYTF
16	TRBJ1-4	TRBV4-1	CASAHPPGPEDEKLFF
13	TRBJ2-1	TRBV10-2	CASSGVLDREQFF
17	TRBJ1-1	TRBV4-1	CASSQPRQEEGGTEAFF
12	TRBJ2-3	TRBV10-3	CAISKDLDTQYF
13	TRBJ1-2	TRBV12-3/TRBV12-4	CASSNVGACGYTF
11	TRBJ1-5	TRBV6-2/TRBV6-3	CATGGNQPQHF
14	TRBJ1-6	TRBV20-1	CSARQGAVYTPLHF
12	TRBJ2-7	TRBV20-1	CSARNDPREQYF
13	TRBJ1-1	TRBV29-1	CSVADRGRTEAFF
21	TRBJ1-1	TRBV15	CATSRSQSGTGDFRVNTEAFF
14	TRBJ1-5	TRBV25-1	CASSEGGSNQPQHF
15	TRBJ2-5	TRBV7-2	CASSISGNHQETQYF
11	TRBJ2-5	TRBV30	CAWSTEETQYF
17	TRBJ2-7	TRBV3-1	CASSQTARGHLSYEQYF